A selection of T cell receptor beta chains follows, all from one sample in a study of human T cells and chemical hapten exposure. Each CDR3 protein gets one entry after TCRdb re-called the RACE reads with MiXCR. The sample lists roughly 120,000 distinct CDR3 sequences; 12% to 15% were seen once. The sample was whole blood, taken in connection with sensitization to the hapten diphenylcyclopropenone (DPC). The source of these receptors is a man between 18 and 35 years old with alopecia areata. Some clones in this sample may be carry-over from other donors' samples. CDR3s include the opening cysteine and the closing phenylalanine or tryptophan. A D gene is named only where the DNA matches it firmly. Where a row states a size, it is once, few, many or the class of an expanded clone; other rows omit it.

CDR3 protein: CASSFTSTGELFF
CDR3 DNA: TGTGCCAGCAGCTTCACTAGCACCGGGGAGCTGTTTTTT
J gene: TRBJ2-2
D gene: -
clone size: -
V gene: TRBV7-9

CDR3 protein: CASSSGGLGNTIYF
CDR3 DNA: TGTGCCAGCAGCTCAGGGGGCCTAGGGAACACCATATATTTT
J gene: TRBJ1-3
D gene: TRBD1
clone size: few
V gene: TRBV5-5

CDR3 protein: CASSPSRYTEAFF
CDR3 DNA: TGTGCCAGCTCACCAAGTCGATACACTGAAGCTTTCTTT
J gene: TRBJ1-1
D gene: -
clone size: -
V gene: TRBV18

CDR3 protein: CATSRVSRGAIRDTQYF
CDR3 DNA: TGTGCCACCAGCAGAGTCAGTCGGGGGGCCATTCGAGATACGCAGTATTTT
J gene: TRBJ2-3
D gene: -
clone size: -
V gene: TRBV15

CDR3 protein: CASSQRTGTNYGYTF
CDR3 DNA: TGTGCCAGCAGCCAACGGACAGGGACGAACTATGGCTACACCTTC
J gene: TRBJ1-2
D gene: TRBD1
clone size: few
V gene: TRBV27

CDR3 protein: CASSQTGDSNQPQHF
CDR3 DNA: TGTGCCAGCAGTCAAACGGGGGATAGCAATCAGCCCCAGCATTTT
J gene: TRBJ1-5
D gene: -
clone size: many
V gene: TRBV3-1

CDR3 protein: CASSYRRDIRTEAFF
CDR3 DNA: TGTGCCAGCAGTTACCGCCGGGACATTCGCACTGAAGCTTTCTTT
J gene: TRBJ1-1
D gene: -
clone size: few
V gene: TRBV27

CDR3 protein: CSAARPGPGELFF
CDR3 DNA: TGCAGCGCCGCCCGCCCAGGGCCCGGGGAGCTGTTTTTT
J gene: TRBJ2-2
D gene: -
clone size: -
V gene: TRBV29-1

CDR3 protein: CASSQDRGTSYNEQFF
CDR3 DNA: TGCGCCAGCAGCCAAGATCGGGGGACTTCCTACAATGAGCAGTTCTTC
J gene: TRBJ2-1
D gene: -
clone size: many
V gene: TRBV4-3

CDR3 protein: CASSLDRAYQETQYF
CDR3 DNA: TGTGCCAGCAGCTTGGACAGGGCCTACCAAGAGACCCAGTACTTC
J gene: TRBJ2-5
D gene: TRBD1
clone size: -
V gene: TRBV11-2

CDR3 protein: CASSQLGHLSSYEQYF
CDR3 DNA: TGTGCCAGCAGCCAGCTGGGACACTTGAGCTCCTACGAGCAGTACTTC
J gene: TRBJ2-7
D gene: -
clone size: few
V gene: TRBV3-1

CDR3 protein: CASSRGTEEAFF
CDR3 DNA: TGTGCCAGCAGTCGAGGGACAGAGGAAGCTTTCTTT
J gene: TRBJ1-1
D gene: TRBD1
clone size: -
V gene: TRBV27

CDR3 protein: CASSRLIEQFF
CDR3 DNA: TGTGCCAGCAGTCGACTCATTGAGCAGTTCTTC
J gene: TRBJ2-1
D gene: -
clone size: few
V gene: TRBV6-2/TRBV6-3

CDR3 protein: CASSATGGPETQYF
CDR3 DNA: TGTGCCAGCAGCGCGACAGGGGGCCCGGAGACCCAGTACTTC
J gene: TRBJ2-5
D gene: TRBD1
clone size: many
V gene: TRBV7-3

CDR3 protein: CSVDRRLNTEAFF
CDR3 DNA: TGCAGCGTTGACCGGCGTTTGAACACTGAAGCTTTCTTT
J gene: TRBJ1-1
D gene: -
clone size: few
V gene: TRBV29-1

CDR3 protein: CASSYFYRTGRGAEAFF
CDR3 DNA: TGTGCCAGCAGTTACTTCTACCGGACAGGCCGGGGGGCTGAAGCTTTCTTT
J gene: TRBJ1-1
D gene: TRBD1
clone size: many
V gene: TRBV6-5

CDR3 protein: CASSRQGSWGETQYF
CDR3 DNA: TGCGCCAGCAGCCGACAGGGCAGTTGGGGAGAGACCCAGTACTTC
J gene: TRBJ2-5
D gene: TRBD1
clone size: -
V gene: TRBV5-1

CDR3 protein: CASRDAGTPRAGTQYF
CDR3 DNA: TGTGCCAGCAGGGACGCTGGGACTCCTCGTGCGGGTACGCAGTATTTT
J gene: TRBJ2-3
D gene: -
clone size: -
V gene: TRBV6-2/TRBV6-3

CDR3 protein: CASSSHDRAGETQYF
CDR3 DNA: TGTGCCAGCAGTTCCCACGACAGGGCGGGAGAGACCCAGTACTTC
J gene: TRBJ2-5
D gene: TRBD1
clone size: -
V gene: TRBV27

CDR3 protein: CASSFTGGPNIQYF
CDR3 DNA: TGCGCCAGCAGCTTTACGGGGGGGCCGAACATTCAGTACTTC
J gene: TRBJ2-4
D gene: TRBD2
clone size: few
V gene: TRBV4-1

CDR3 protein: CASSIHPVGRTDTQYF
CDR3 DNA: TGTGCCAGCAGTATACACCCTGTGGGTCGCACAGATACGCAGTATTTT
J gene: TRBJ2-3
D gene: -
clone size: -
V gene: TRBV27

CDR3 protein: CSARDRGWRSSYEQYF
CDR3 DNA: TGCAGTGCTAGAGATCGGGGTTGGAGAAGCTCCTACGAGCAGTACTTC
J gene: TRBJ2-7
D gene: -
clone size: -
V gene: TRBV20-1

CDR3 protein: CASSFSGTGAYEQYF
CDR3 DNA: TGTGCCAGCAGCTTCTCCGGGACAGGGGCCTACGAGCAGTACTTC
J gene: TRBJ2-7
D gene: TRBD1
clone size: few
V gene: TRBV7-9

CDR3 protein: CASSYLSQNTGELFF
CDR3 DNA: TGTGCCAGCAGTTACTTGTCACAGAACACCGGGGAGCTGTTTTTT
J gene: TRBJ2-2
D gene: -
clone size: -
V gene: TRBV6-2/TRBV6-3

CDR3 protein: CASSFIRGGNQPQHF
CDR3 DNA: TGTGCCAGCAGTTTCATCAGGGGAGGCAATCAGCCCCAGCATTTT
J gene: TRBJ1-5
D gene: -
clone size: few
V gene: TRBV27

CDR3 protein: CASADTGEQFF
CDR3 DNA: TGTGCCAGCGCCGATACAGGGGAGCAGTTCTTC
J gene: TRBJ2-1
D gene: -
clone size: few
V gene: TRBV12-3/TRBV12-4

CDR3 protein: CASSSWTGLGEKLFF
CDR3 DNA: TGTGCCAGCAGCTCGTGGACAGGGCTCGGCGAAAAACTGTTTTTT
J gene: TRBJ1-4
D gene: TRBD1
clone size: -
V gene: TRBV5-4

CDR3 protein: CATFDRINEQYF
CDR3 DNA: TGTGCCACCTTTGACAGGATTAACGAGCAGTACTTC
J gene: TRBJ2-7
D gene: -
clone size: many
V gene: TRBV6-5

CDR3 protein: CASSLEQLYGYTF
CDR3 DNA: TGTGCCAGCAGCTTAGAGCAGCTCTATGGCTACACCTTC
J gene: TRBJ1-2
D gene: -
clone size: few
V gene: TRBV7-9

CDR3 protein: CASRKGTENSPLHF
CDR3 DNA: TGTGCCAGCAGGAAAGGGACGGAAAATTCACCCCTCCACTTT
J gene: TRBJ1-6
D gene: -
clone size: -
V gene: TRBV9

CDR3 protein: CSVVDNTGELFF
CDR3 DNA: TGCAGCGTTGTGGATAACACCGGGGAGCTGTTTTTT
J gene: TRBJ2-2
D gene: -
clone size: few
V gene: TRBV29-1

CDR3 protein: CASSAWVGDLQETQYF
CDR3 DNA: TGTGCCAGCAGTGCCTGGGTCGGGGACCTCCAAGAGACCCAGTACTTC
J gene: TRBJ2-5
D gene: -
clone size: many
V gene: TRBV25-1

CDR3 protein: CASSPPTGQGNYGYTF
CDR3 DNA: TGTGCCAGCTCACCACCGACGGGTCAGGGTAACTATGGCTACACCTTC
J gene: TRBJ1-2
D gene: -
clone size: many
V gene: TRBV18

CDR3 protein: CASSYTPGTSVTDTQYF
CDR3 DNA: TGCGCCAGCAGCTACACCCCCGGGACTAGCGTTACAGATACGCAGTATTTT
J gene: TRBJ2-3
D gene: TRBD2
clone size: -
V gene: TRBV5-1

CDR3 protein: CASSVGLGAAHEQYF
CDR3 DNA: TGTGCCAGCAGCGTAGGCCTGGGCGCGGCCCACGAGCAGTACTTC
J gene: TRBJ2-7
D gene: -
clone size: -
V gene: TRBV9

CDR3 protein: CASSYPGQGNQPQHF
CDR3 DNA: TGTGCCAGCAGTTATCCGGGACAGGGCAATCAGCCCCAGCATTTT
J gene: TRBJ1-5
D gene: TRBD1
clone size: once
V gene: TRBV6-2/TRBV6-3

CDR3 protein: CAISEAANYGYTF
CDR3 DNA: TGTGCCATCAGTGAGGCGGCTAACTATGGCTACACCTTC
J gene: TRBJ1-2
D gene: -
clone size: -
V gene: TRBV10-3

CDR3 protein: CASSGGVEETQYF
CDR3 DNA: TGTGCCAGCTCCGGCGGGGTAGAAGAGACCCAGTACTTC
J gene: TRBJ2-5
D gene: -
clone size: few
V gene: TRBV18

CDR3 protein: CSARLRDTEAFF
CDR3 DNA: TGCAGTGCTCGGCTTCGGGATACTGAAGCTTTCTTT
J gene: TRBJ1-1
D gene: -
clone size: -
V gene: TRBV20-1

CDR3 protein: CASSLVGLAGDSGANVLTF
CDR3 DNA: TGTGCCAGCAGCTTAGTGGGGCTAGCGGGGGACTCTGGGGCCAACGTCCTGACTTTC
J gene: TRBJ2-6
D gene: TRBD2
clone size: -
V gene: TRBV11-2

CDR3 protein: CASSLVRTGSSYNEQFF
CDR3 DNA: TGTGCCAGCAGCTTAGTCCGGACAGGCAGCTCCTACAATGAGCAGTTCTTC
J gene: TRBJ2-1
D gene: TRBD1
clone size: -
V gene: TRBV7-6

CDR3 protein: CASSPTGTSGGTDTQYF
CDR3 DNA: TGCGCCAGCAGCCCAACCGGGACTAGCGGGGGCACAGATACGCAGTATTTT
J gene: TRBJ2-3
D gene: TRBD2
clone size: few
V gene: TRBV5-1

CDR3 protein: CASSLWDITDTQYF
CDR3 DNA: TGTGCCAGCAGCCTTTGGGACATCACAGATACGCAGTATTTT
J gene: TRBJ2-3
D gene: -
clone size: once
V gene: TRBV9

CDR3 protein: CASSPDARYNEQFF
CDR3 DNA: TGTGCCAGCAGCCCGGACGCCCGCTACAATGAGCAGTTCTTC
J gene: TRBJ2-1
D gene: -
clone size: -
V gene: TRBV11-1

CDR3 protein: CASSQAAGGEQFF
CDR3 DNA: TGTGCCAGCAGCCAAGCTGCGGGGGGTGAGCAGTTCTTC
J gene: TRBJ2-1
D gene: TRBD2
clone size: once
V gene: TRBV3-1

CDR3 protein: CASSYKVAASYEQYF
CDR3 DNA: TGTGCCAGCAGTTACAAAGTAGCGGCCTCCTACGAGCAGTACTTC
J gene: TRBJ2-7
D gene: -
clone size: -
V gene: TRBV6-2/TRBV6-3

CDR3 protein: CSARGWGNTEAFF
CDR3 DNA: TGCAGTGCTAGAGGTTGGGGGAACACTGAAGCTTTCTTT
J gene: TRBJ1-1
D gene: -
clone size: many
V gene: TRBV20-1

CDR3 protein: CASRRQGFYEQYF
CDR3 DNA: TGTGCCAGCAGACGACAGGGATTTTACGAGCAGTACTTC
J gene: TRBJ2-7
D gene: TRBD1
clone size: many
V gene: TRBV6-1

CDR3 protein: CASRGGARLNYGYTF
CDR3 DNA: TGTGCCAGTCGTGGGGGGGCGCGACTGAACTATGGCTACACCTTC
J gene: TRBJ1-2
D gene: -
clone size: few
V gene: TRBV6-2/TRBV6-3

CDR3 protein: CASSYIYKNTEAFF
CDR3 DNA: TGCGCCAGCAGTTACATATACAAGAACACTGAAGCTTTCTTT
J gene: TRBJ1-1
D gene: -
clone size: -
V gene: TRBV5-1

CDR3 protein: CSATGTGYDEQFF
CDR3 DNA: TGCAGTGCGACCGGGACAGGGTACGATGAGCAGTTCTTC
J gene: TRBJ2-1
D gene: TRBD1
clone size: -
V gene: TRBV20-1

CDR3 protein: CASSLTVDSPEAFF
CDR3 DNA: TGTGCCAGCAGCTTAACCGTCGACAGCCCTGAAGCTTTCTTT
J gene: TRBJ1-1
D gene: -
clone size: -
V gene: TRBV7-3

CDR3 protein: CASSLVALLGNSNQPQHF
CDR3 DNA: TGTGCCAGCAGCTTAGTAGCGCTTTTGGGTAATAGCAATCAGCCCCAGCATTTT
J gene: TRBJ1-5
D gene: -
clone size: few
V gene: TRBV7-2

CDR3 protein: CASSFASDGGNTIYF
CDR3 DNA: TGTGCCAGCAGCTTCGCATCTGATGGTGGAAACACCATATATTTT
J gene: TRBJ1-3
D gene: -
clone size: few
V gene: TRBV11-1

CDR3 protein: CASSLARRANYEQYF
CDR3 DNA: TGTGCCAGCAGTTTAGCGAGGCGGGCGAACTACGAGCAGTACTTC
J gene: TRBJ2-7
D gene: -
clone size: few
V gene: TRBV12-3/TRBV12-4

CDR3 protein: CASSYPFSGTHIYTGELFF
CDR3 DNA: TGTGCCAGCAGTTACCCTTTTTCCGGGACACATATTTACACCGGGGAGCTGTTTTTT
J gene: TRBJ2-2
D gene: -
clone size: -
V gene: TRBV6-2/TRBV6-3

CDR3 protein: CASSQDSGTYGYTF
CDR3 DNA: TGCGCCAGCAGCCAAGATTCGGGAACCTATGGCTACACCTTC
J gene: TRBJ1-2
D gene: -
clone size: few
V gene: TRBV4-3

CDR3 protein: CASSPRGVLTDTQYF
CDR3 DNA: TGTGCCAGCAGCCCGCGGGGGGTCCTCACAGATACGCAGTATTTT
J gene: TRBJ2-3
D gene: TRBD2
clone size: -
V gene: TRBV28

CDR3 protein: CASSEVRAAYQPQHF
CDR3 DNA: TGTGCCAGCAGTGAAGTTAGGGCGGCTTATCAGCCCCAGCATTTT
J gene: TRBJ1-5
D gene: -
clone size: -
V gene: TRBV6-1

CDR3 protein: CASSLGADTQYF
CDR3 DNA: TGTGCCAGTAGTTTGGGAGCAGATACGCAGTATTTT
J gene: TRBJ2-3
D gene: -
clone size: many
V gene: TRBV19